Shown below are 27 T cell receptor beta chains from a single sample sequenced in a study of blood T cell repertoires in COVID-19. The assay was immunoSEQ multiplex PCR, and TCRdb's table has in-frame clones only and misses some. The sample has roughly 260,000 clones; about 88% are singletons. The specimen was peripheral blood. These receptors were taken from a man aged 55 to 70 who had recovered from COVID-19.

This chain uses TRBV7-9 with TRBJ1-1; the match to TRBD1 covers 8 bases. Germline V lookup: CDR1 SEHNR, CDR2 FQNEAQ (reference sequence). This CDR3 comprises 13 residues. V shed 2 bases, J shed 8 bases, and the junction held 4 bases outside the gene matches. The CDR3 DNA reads TGTGCCAGCAGCTTATCTTGGACAGGGGAAGCTTTCTTT. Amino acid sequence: CASSLSWTGEAFF.

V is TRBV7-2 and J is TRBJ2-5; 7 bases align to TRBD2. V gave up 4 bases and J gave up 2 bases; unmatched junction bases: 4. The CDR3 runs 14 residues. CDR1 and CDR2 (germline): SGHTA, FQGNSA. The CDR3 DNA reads TGTGCCAGCAGCTACTACGGGGGGCAAGAGACCCAGTACTTC. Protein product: CASSYYGGQETQYF.

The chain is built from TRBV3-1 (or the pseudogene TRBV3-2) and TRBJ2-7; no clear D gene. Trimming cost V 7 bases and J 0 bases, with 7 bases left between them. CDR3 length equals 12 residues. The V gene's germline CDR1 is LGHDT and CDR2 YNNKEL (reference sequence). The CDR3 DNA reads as TGTGCCAGCATCGCGAGCTCCTACGAGCAGTACTTC. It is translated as CASIASSYEQYF.

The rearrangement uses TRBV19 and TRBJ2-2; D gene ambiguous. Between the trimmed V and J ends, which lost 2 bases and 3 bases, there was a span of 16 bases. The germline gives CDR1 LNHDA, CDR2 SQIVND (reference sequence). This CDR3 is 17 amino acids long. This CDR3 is CASSITYPLVDTGELFF. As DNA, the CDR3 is TGTGCCAGTAGTATAACCTACCCCCTAGTTGACACCGGGGAGCTGTTTTTT.

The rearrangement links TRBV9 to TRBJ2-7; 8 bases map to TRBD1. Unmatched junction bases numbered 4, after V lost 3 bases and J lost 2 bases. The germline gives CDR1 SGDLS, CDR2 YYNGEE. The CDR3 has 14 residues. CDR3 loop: CASSEGQETYEQYF. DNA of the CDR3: TGTGCCAGCAGCGAGGGACAGGAGACCTACGAGCAGTACTTC.

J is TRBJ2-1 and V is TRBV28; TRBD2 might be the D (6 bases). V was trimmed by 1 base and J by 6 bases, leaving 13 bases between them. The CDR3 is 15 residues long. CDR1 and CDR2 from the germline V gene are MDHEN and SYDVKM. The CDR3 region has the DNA TGTGCCAGCAGTTTATTTACTAGCAGTAGCAATGAGCAGTTCTTC. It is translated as CASSLFTSSSNEQFF. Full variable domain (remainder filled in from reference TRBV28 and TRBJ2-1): DVKVTQSSRYLVKRTGEKVFLECVQDMDHENMFWYRQDPGLGLRLIYFSYDVKMKEKGDIPEGYSVSREKKERFSLILESASTNQTSMYLCASSLFTSSSNEQFFGPGTRLTVL.

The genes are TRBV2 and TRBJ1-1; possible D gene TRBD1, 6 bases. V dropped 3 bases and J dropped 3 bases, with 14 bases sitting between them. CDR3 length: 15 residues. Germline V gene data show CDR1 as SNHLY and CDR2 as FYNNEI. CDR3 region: CASSDDRSSYTEAFF. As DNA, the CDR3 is TGTGCCAGCAGTGACGACAGGTCCTCTTACACTGAAGCTTTCTTT.

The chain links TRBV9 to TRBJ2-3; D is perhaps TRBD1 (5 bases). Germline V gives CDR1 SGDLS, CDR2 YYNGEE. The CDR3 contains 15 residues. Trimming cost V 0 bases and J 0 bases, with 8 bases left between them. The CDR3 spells CASSVATGSTDTQYF. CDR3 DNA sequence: TGTGCCAGCAGCGTAGCTACAGGTAGCACAGATACGCAGTATTTT.

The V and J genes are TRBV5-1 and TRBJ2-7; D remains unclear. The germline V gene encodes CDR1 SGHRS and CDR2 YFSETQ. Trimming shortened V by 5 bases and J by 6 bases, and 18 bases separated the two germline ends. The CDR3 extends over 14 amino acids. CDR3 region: CASRLEYSGAEQYF. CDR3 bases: TGCGCCAGCAGGCTTGAGTATTCGGGTGCCGAGCAGTACTTC.

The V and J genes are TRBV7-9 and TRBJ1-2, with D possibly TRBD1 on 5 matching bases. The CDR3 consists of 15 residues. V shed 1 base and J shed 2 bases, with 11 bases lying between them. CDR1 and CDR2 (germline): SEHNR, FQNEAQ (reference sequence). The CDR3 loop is CASSLVSAGNYGYTF. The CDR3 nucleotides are TGTGCCAGCAGCTTAGTGTCTGCAGGGAACTATGGCTACACCTTC.

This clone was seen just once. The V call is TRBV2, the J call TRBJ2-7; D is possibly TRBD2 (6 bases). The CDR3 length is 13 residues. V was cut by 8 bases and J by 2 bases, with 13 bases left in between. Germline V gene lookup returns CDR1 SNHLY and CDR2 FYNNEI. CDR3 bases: TGTGCCAGCGACCGGGACTTAACCTACGAGCAGTACTTC. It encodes CASDRDLTYEQYF.

The CDR3 reads CASSSGIYNEQFF. The CDR3 coding sequence is TGTGCCAGCAGCTCCGGGATTTACAATGAGCAGTTCTTC. The rearrangement links TRBV9 to TRBJ2-1; D perhaps matches TRBD2 (5 bases). V was clipped by 4 bases and J by 4 bases, with 9 bases between them. The CDR3 loop spans 13 amino acids. Germline V CDR1 and CDR2: SGDLS, YYNGEE.

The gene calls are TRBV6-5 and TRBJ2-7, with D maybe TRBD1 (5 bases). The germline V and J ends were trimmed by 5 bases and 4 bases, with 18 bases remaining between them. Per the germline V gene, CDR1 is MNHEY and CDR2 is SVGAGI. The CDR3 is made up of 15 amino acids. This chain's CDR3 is CASSHKGLAWYEQYF. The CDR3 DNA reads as TGTGCCAGCAGTCATAAGGGGCTGGCGTGGTACGAGCAGTACTTC.

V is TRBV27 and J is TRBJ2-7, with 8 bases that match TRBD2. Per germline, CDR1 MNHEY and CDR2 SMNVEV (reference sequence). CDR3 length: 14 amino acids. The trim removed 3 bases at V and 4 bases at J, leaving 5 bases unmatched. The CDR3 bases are TGTGCCAGCAGTTTTGCCAGCGGGGGATACGAGCAGTACTTC. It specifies CASSFASGGYEQYF.

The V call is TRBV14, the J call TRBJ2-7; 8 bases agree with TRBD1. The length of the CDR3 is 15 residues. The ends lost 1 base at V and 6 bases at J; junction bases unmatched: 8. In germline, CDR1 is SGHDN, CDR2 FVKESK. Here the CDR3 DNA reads TGTGCCAGCAGCCAAGTCGGGACAGGTACTGGCGAGCAGTACTTC. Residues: CASSQVGTGTGEQYF.

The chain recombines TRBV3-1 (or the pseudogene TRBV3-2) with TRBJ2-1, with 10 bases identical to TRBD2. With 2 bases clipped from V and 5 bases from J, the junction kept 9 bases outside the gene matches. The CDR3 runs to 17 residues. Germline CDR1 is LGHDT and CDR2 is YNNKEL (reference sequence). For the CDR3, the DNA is TGTGCCAGCAGCCAAAACCCTACTAGCGGGGTCAACAATGAGCAGTTCTTC. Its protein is CASSQNPTSGVNNEQFF.

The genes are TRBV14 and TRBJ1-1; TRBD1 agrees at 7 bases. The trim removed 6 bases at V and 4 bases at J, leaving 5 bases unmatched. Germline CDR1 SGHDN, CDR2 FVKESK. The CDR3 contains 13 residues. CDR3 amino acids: CASRFRGVTEAFF. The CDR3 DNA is TGTGCCAGCAGATTCAGGGGGGTCACTGAAGCTTTCTTT.

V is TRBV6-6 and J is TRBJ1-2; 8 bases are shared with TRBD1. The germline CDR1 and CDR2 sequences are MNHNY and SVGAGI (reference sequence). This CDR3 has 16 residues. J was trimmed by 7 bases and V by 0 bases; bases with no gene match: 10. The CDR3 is CASSYSPDRVGGGYTF. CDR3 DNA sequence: TGTGCCAGCAGTTACTCTCCGGACAGGGTGGGAGGTGGCTACACCTTC.

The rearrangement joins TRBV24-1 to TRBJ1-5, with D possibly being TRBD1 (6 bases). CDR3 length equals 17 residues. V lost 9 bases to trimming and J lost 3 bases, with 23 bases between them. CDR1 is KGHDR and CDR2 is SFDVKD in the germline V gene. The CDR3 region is CATANSRDKAINQPQHF. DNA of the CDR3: TGTGCCACCGCAAACAGTCGGGACAAGGCTATCAATCAGCCCCAGCATTTT.

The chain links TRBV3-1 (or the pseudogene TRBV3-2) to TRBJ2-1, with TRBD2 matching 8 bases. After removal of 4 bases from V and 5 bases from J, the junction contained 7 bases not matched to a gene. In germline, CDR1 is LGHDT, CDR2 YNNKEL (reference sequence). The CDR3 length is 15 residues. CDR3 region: CASSPRGAGDNEQFF. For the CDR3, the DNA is TGTGCCAGCAGCCCGCGGGGGGCCGGGGACAATGAGCAGTTCTTC.

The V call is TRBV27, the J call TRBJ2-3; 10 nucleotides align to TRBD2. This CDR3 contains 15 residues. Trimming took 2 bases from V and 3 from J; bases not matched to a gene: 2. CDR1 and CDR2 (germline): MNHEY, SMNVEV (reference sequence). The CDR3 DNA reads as TGTGCCAGCAGTTTAGGGACTAGCGAAACAGATACGCAGTATTTT. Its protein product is CASSLGTSETDTQYF.

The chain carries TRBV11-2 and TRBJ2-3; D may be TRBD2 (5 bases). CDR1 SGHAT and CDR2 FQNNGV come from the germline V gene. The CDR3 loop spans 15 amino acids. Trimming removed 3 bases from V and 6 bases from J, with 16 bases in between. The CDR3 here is CASSLDRGPSDTQYF. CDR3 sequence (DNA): TGTGCCAGCAGCTTGGACCGGGGTCCATCCGATACGCAGTATTTT.

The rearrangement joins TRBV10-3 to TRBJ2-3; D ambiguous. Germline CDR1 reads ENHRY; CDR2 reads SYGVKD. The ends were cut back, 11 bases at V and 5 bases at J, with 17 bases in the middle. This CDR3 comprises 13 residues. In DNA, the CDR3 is TGTGCCTTTGCCCCTGGGCGATTAGATACGCAGTATTTT. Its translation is CAFAPGRLDTQYF.

The CDR3 is CASSLFAGSHSTDTQYF. CDR3 DNA sequence: TGTGCCAGCAGCTTGTTTGCGGGTTCCCACTCCACAGATACGCAGTATTTT. This chain uses TRBV5-6 with TRBJ2-3; tentatively, D is TRBD2 (5 bases). The CDR3 consists of 17 residues. Trimming stripped 1 base from V and 2 bases from J, with 17 bases between. Per germline, CDR1 SGHDT and CDR2 YYEEEE.

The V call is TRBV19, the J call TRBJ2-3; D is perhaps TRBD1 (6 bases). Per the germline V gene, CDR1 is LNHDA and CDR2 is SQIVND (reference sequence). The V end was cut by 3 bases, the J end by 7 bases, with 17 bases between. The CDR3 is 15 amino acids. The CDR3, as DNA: TGTGCCAGTAGTATTGCTGGGACATCATCTTATACGCAGTATTTT. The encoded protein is CASSIAGTSSYTQYF.

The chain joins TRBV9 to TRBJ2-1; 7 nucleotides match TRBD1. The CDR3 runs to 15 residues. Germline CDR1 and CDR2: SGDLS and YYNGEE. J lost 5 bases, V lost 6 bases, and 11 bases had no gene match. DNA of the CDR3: TGTGCCAGCACCAGGAATCCTGACAGGGACAATGAGCAGTTCTTC. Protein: CASTRNPDRDNEQFF.

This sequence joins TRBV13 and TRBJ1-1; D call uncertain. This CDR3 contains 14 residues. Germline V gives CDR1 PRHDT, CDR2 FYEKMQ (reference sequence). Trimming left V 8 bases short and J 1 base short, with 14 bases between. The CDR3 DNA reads TGTGCCAGCGCTGGTCCTCCGGGGAACACTGAAGCTTTCTTT. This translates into CASAGPPGNTEAFF. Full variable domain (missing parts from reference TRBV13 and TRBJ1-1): AAGVIQSPRHLIKEKRETATLKCYPIPRHDTVYWYQQGPGQDPQFLISFYEKMQSDKGSIPDRFSAQQFSDYHSELNMSSLELGDSALYFCASAGPPGNTEAFFGQGTRLTVV.